This entry lists 19 T cell receptor beta chains sequenced from one sample in a study of cytomegalovirus exposure and HLA in healthy donors (dated by TCRdb to about 2017). The library came from the immunoSEQ multiplex PCR assay. TCRdb stores this immuneACCESS table with in-frame sequences only. Part of the clones is absent; in the studies checked, under half of the shortfall reflects unresolved V genes, and no reason is known for the rest. The sample includes about 110,000 clones, with 88% observed a single time. The ten largest clonotypes hold less than 2% of the sample. Sequencing was performed on PBMCs. The receptor source for this set is a woman under 30 in good health and CMV-seropositive.

The chain links TRBV10-3 to TRBJ1-2, with unresolved D. The germline V gene has CDR1 ENHRY and CDR2 SYGVKD. With 6 bases removed from V and 3 bases from J, the gap between germline ends came to 11 bases. The CDR3 covers 13 residues. CDR3 in amino acids: CAIRKVEDYGYTF. The CDR3 DNA reads as TGTGCCATCAGGAAGGTAGAGGACTATGGCTACACCTTC.

This chain links TRBV13 with TRBJ1-1; D gene uncertain. Trimming left V 3 bases short and J 3 bases short, with 14 bases between. Germline assignment: CDR1 PRHDT and CDR2 FYEKMQ (reference sequence). The CDR3 runs 15 residues. CDR3 residues: CASSFDRVRDTEAFF. DNA of the CDR3: TGTGCCAGCAGCTTTGATCGGGTCAGAGACACTGAAGCTTTCTTT. Based on the CDR3 plus reference TRBV13 and TRBJ1-1, the full variable domain is AAGVIQSPRHLIKEKRETATLKCYPIPRHDTVYWYQQGPGQDPQFLISFYEKMQSDKGSIPDRFSAQQFSDYHSELNMSSLELGDSALYFCASSFDRVRDTEAFFGQGTRLTVV.

The chain links TRBV27 to TRBJ2-3; TRBD2 agrees at 16 bases. The CDR3 consists of 18 residues. The germline V gene encodes CDR1 MNHEY and CDR2 SMNVEV (reference sequence). V shed 5 bases, J shed 1 base, and the junction held 6 bases outside the gene matches. The DNA of the CDR3 is TGTGCCAGCAGTCCCGGGACTAGCGGGGGGGCCCGCACAGATACGCAGTATTTT. This sequence encodes CASSPGTSGGARTDTQYF.

The chain joins TRBV19 to TRBJ1-4, with 7 bases lining up with TRBD1. The germline V gene has CDR1 LNHDA and CDR2 SQIVND (reference sequence). Germline trimming cut 6 bases from V and 0 bases from J; bases unmatched to any gene: 10. This CDR3 contains 17 residues. CDR3 sequence reads: CASSDRVTRTTNEKLFF. For the CDR3, the DNA is TGTGCCAGTAGCGACAGGGTGACGAGAACAACTAATGAAAAACTGTTTTTT.

This clone was seen a few times. The chain couples TRBV27 to TRBJ1-1; D possibly corresponds to TRBD1 (6 bases). The germline CDR1 and CDR2 sequences are MNHEY and SMNVEV (reference sequence). V lost 1 base and J lost 7, with 16 bases in between. This CDR3 spans 15 amino acids. The CDR3 loop is CASSLLAWGRSEAFF. The DNA of the CDR3 is TGTGCCAGCAGTTTATTGGCCTGGGGGCGCAGTGAAGCTTTCTTT.

In DNA form, the CDR3 reads TGTGCCAGCAGTGAAGGACTAGCGGGGTCAGATACGCAGTATTTT. Its translation is CASSEGLAGSDTQYF. The V and J genes are TRBV6-4 and TRBJ2-3; 12 bases map to TRBD2. Germline V gives CDR1 MRHNA, CDR2 SNTAGT. CDR3 length equals 15 residues. The V segment lost 3 bases and the J segment 4 bases; nucleotides outside the gene matches: 2.

This sequence joins TRBV27 and TRBJ2-1; 7 nucleotides agree with TRBD1. There are 17 residues in the CDR3. Germline V lookup: CDR1 MNHEY, CDR2 SMNVEV (reference sequence). Trimming cost V 3 bases and J 5 bases; bases outside gene matches: 13. The CDR3 DNA sequence: TGTGCCAGCAGTTTCTCCTCCGGGACAGCCACCCACAATGAGCAGTTCTTC. Translating it yields CASSFSSGTATHNEQFF.

This clone was counted once. The rearrangement joins TRBV27 to TRBJ1-2, with a weak D call TRBD1 (5 bases). CDR1 is MNHEY and CDR2 is SMNVEV in the germline V gene (reference sequence). V shed 4 bases and J shed 3 bases, with 12 bases lying between them. This CDR3 region has 14 residues. CDR3 residues: CASSSLQAYYGYTF. The CDR3 DNA is TGTGCCAGCAGTTCCTTACAGGCTTACTATGGCTACACCTTC.

The rearrangement joins TRBV18 to TRBJ1-5, with no clear D. The germline gives CDR1 KGHSH, CDR2 LQKENI. With 3 bases removed from V and 2 bases from J, the gap between germline ends came to 14 bases. The CDR3 totals 16 residues. CDR3 protein: CASSPPAASGNQPQHF. The CDR3 DNA reads as TGTGCCAGCTCACCCCCCGCGGCCAGTGGCAATCAGCCCCAGCATTTT.

The gene calls are TRBV5-4 and TRBJ2-3; 14 bases are shared with TRBD2. V shed 4 bases and J 2 bases; nucleotides not matched to a gene: 6. Per germline, CDR1 SGHNT and CDR2 YYREEE (reference sequence). The CDR3 is 17 amino acids. The DNA of the CDR3 is TGTGCCAGCAGCACCCGGACTAGCGGGGGGTTCACAGATACGCAGTATTTT. Translation gives CASSTRTSGGFTDTQYF. Together with reference TRBV5-4 and TRBJ2-3, the CDR3 gives the full variable domain: ETGVTQSPTHLIKTRGQQVTLRCSSQSGHNTVSWYQQALGQGPQFIFQYYREEENGRGNFPPRFSGLQFPNYSSELNVNALELDDSALYLCASSTRTSGGFTDTQYFGPGTRLTVL.

The genes are TRBV2 and TRBJ1-1, with D possibly matching TRBD1 (5 bases). The germline V and J ends were trimmed by 5 bases and 2 bases, with 18 bases remaining between them. Germline V CDR1 and CDR2: SNHLY, FYNNEI. This CDR3 spans 16 amino acids. The CDR3 DNA reads as TGTGCCAGCAGTCCAGTGGACATTCCCTCTAACACTGAAGCTTTCTTT. Translating gives CASSPVDIPSNTEAFF.

The J gene is TRBJ1-2, the V gene TRBV25-1; a weak D match, TRBD1 (5 bases). With 1 base removed from V and 4 bases from J, the gap between germline ends came to 7 bases. This CDR3 is 13 amino acids long. Germline loops: CDR1 MGHDK, CDR2 SYGVNS. The CDR3 DNA sequence: TGTGCCAGCAGTGAATTGGGGGGCTATGGCTACACCTTC. This encodes CASSELGGYGYTF.

This clone showed up just a few times. The gene calls are TRBV5-4 and TRBJ1-1; 7 bases align to TRBD1. The ends lost 0 bases at V and 10 bases at J; junction bases unmatched: 3. This CDR3 comprises 12 residues. Germline V gives CDR1 SGHNT, CDR2 YYREEE (reference sequence). This CDR3 is CASSLEGARAFF. The CDR3 nucleotides read TGTGCCAGCAGCTTGGAGGGGGCGAGAGCTTTCTTT.

V usage is TRBV18 and J usage is TRBJ2-7; 9 nucleotides align to TRBD1. Germline V gene lookup returns CDR1 KGHSH and CDR2 LQKENI. Trimming removed 5 bases from V and 3 bases from J; junction bases left unmatched: 8. This CDR3 comprises 15 residues. The CDR3 spells CASSTTGTGLYEQYF. The CDR3 DNA sequence: TGTGCCAGCTCAACGACCGGGACAGGGCTCTACGAGCAGTACTTC.

The rearrangement uses TRBV7-9 and TRBJ2-7, with TRBD1 matching over 8 bases. Germline CDR1 and CDR2: SEHNR and FQNEAQ (reference sequence). This CDR3 has 13 amino acids. The V and J ends lost 6 bases and 2 bases, in that order; junction bases with no gene match: 3. In DNA form, the CDR3 reads TGTGCCAGCAGTGTGGACAGGGCCTACGAGCAGTACGTC. Residues: CASSVDRAYEQYV.

The chain uses TRBV6-1 and TRBJ1-1, with D possibly being TRBD1 (5 bases). This CDR3 has 15 residues. Germline CDR1 MNHNS, CDR2 SASEGT. The V end was cut by 8 bases, the J end by 0 bases, with 16 bases between. For the CDR3, the DNA is TGTGCCAGCCTCGGGCAGGGAGGCATGAACACTGAAGCTTTCTTT. Its protein is CASLGQGGMNTEAFF.

The J gene is TRBJ1-2, the V gene TRBV14; 8 nucleotides match TRBD1. The J segment lost 1 base and the V segment lost 1 base, leaving 5 bases of the junction unmatched. Per the germline V gene, CDR1 is SGHDN and CDR2 is FVKESK. The CDR3 runs to 16 residues. CDR3 sequence reads: CASSQAGQGLNYGYTF. The CDR3 region has the DNA TGTGCCAGCAGCCAAGCCGGACAGGGCCTTAACTATGGCTACACCTTC.

The V gene is TRBV11-2, the J gene TRBJ1-1; D gene ambiguous. Trimming pared 5 bases from V and 0 bases from J, leaving 13 bases between. The CDR3 consists of 15 residues. Germline CDR1 and CDR2: SGHAT and FQNNGV. The CDR3 here is CASSPRAGMNTEAFF. The CDR3 DNA reads TGTGCCAGCAGCCCCCGGGCGGGTATGAACACTGAAGCTTTCTTT.

V usage is TRBV7-9 and J usage is TRBJ1-1; D uncertain. From germline, CDR1 is SEHNR and CDR2 FQNEAQ (reference sequence). This CDR3 is built from 14 residues. V dropped 1 base and J dropped 0 bases, with 6 bases sitting between them. Here the CDR3 DNA reads TGTGCCAGCAGCTTAGATACAGTGAACACTGAAGCTTTCTTT. It is translated as CASSLDTVNTEAFF.